The present entry profiles one T cell receptor (beta chain) with its context. This record belongs to a study of blood T cell repertoires in COVID-19. Study-level information: The origin of the acute and convalescent COVID-19 samples was the United States, Italy and Spain. PBMCs, B-cell-depleted T cells, or T cells provided the cDNA or gDNA that made up the material.

The CDR3 is 13 amino acids. The V gene end was trimmed by 5 bases and the J gene end by 5 bases; junction bases not matched to a gene: 2. Per the germline V gene, CDR1 is LNHDA and CDR2 is SQIVND (reference sequence). Seattle patient enrollment occurred during active infection, with longitudinal follow-up thereafter. Using immunoSEQ multiplex PCR, the repertoire was profiled, and TCRdb retains in-frame clones only, with some absent. The repertoire holds roughly 190,000 clones, 82% seen once, with 7.8% in the top ten. The chain has TRBV19 and TRBJ2-5, with 10 nucleotides matching TRBD1. The sequencing input was peripheral blood. The TCR sequence derives from a woman in her sixties or seventies with COVID-19, enrolled during active disease. The chain's CDR3 is CASSSDRGETQYF. The CDR3 nucleotides are TGTGCCAGTAGTTCGGACAGGGGGGAGACCCAGTACTTC.